These 5 T cell receptor beta chains were sequenced from one sample in a study of blood T cell repertoires in COVID-19. Sequencing was performed with immunoSEQ multiplex PCR; in TCRdb, only in-frame clones are kept and a portion is missing. This table holds approximately 320,000 clones, roughly 90% found once. Input material: peripheral blood. These receptors came from a young woman with COVID-19, enrolled during active disease.

This chain uses TRBV4-1 with TRBJ2-7; 9 bases are shared with TRBD1. After removal of 1 base from V and 5 bases from J, the junction contained 6 bases not matched to a gene. Germline lookup yields CDR1 MGHRA and CDR2 YSYEKL. The CDR3 has 15 amino acids. CDR3 bases: TGCGCCAGCAGCCAAGTTGGGACAGGGCTGGACGAGCAGTACTTC. It is translated as CASSQVGTGLDEQYF.

This clone was observed a handful of times. CDR3 sequence (DNA): TGTGCCAGCAGCCCTCATAGACTAGCGCGGGGGGCCGGGGAGCTGTTTTTT. Translation: CASSPHRLARGAGELFF. This chain connects TRBV11-2 to TRBJ2-2; 8 positions agree with TRBD2. V was pared by 5 bases and J by 6 bases, with 14 bases of the junction left unmatched. Germline V lookup: CDR1 SGHAT, CDR2 FQNNGV. The CDR3 runs to 17 residues.

The chain carries TRBV27 and TRBJ1-1; D remains unclear. Germline V gene sequence: CDR1 MNHEY, CDR2 SMNVEV (reference sequence). The CDR3 extends over 11 amino acids. Trimming stripped 4 bases from V and 6 bases from J, with 6 bases between. The DNA of the CDR3 is TGTGCCAGCAGTTCCTCCTCTGAAGCTTTCTTT. Translating gives CASSSSSEAFF.

The chain recombines TRBV7-8 with TRBJ2-3; D possibly corresponds to TRBD2 (5 bases). The germline V gene encodes CDR1 SGHVS and CDR2 FQNEAQ. This CDR3 region has 14 residues. The ends were cut back, 8 bases at V and 3 bases at J, with 15 bases in the middle. The chain's CDR3 is CASDEMEATDTQYF. As DNA, the CDR3 is TGTGCCAGCGACGAAATGGAGGCGACAGATACGCAGTATTTT.

The chain couples TRBV6-1 to TRBJ1-6; TRBD1 is a possible D gene (6 bases). CDR1 and CDR2 from the germline V gene are MNHNS and SASEGT. The ends were cut back, 1 base at V and 8 bases at J, with 15 bases in the middle. The CDR3 loop spans 16 amino acids. The CDR3 region is CASSEDTGTLDSPLHF. The CDR3 DNA sequence: TGTGCCAGCAGTGAAGACACCGGGACATTAGATTCACCCCTCCACTTT.